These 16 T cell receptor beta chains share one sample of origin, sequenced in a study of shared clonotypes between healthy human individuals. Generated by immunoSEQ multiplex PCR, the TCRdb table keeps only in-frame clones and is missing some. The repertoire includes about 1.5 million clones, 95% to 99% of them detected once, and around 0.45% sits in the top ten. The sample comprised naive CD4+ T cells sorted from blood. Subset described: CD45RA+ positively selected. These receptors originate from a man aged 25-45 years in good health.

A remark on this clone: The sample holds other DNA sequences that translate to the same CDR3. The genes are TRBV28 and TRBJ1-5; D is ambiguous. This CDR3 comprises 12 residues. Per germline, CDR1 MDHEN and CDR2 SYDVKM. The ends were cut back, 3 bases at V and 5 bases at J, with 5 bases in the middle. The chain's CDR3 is CASSFSDQPQHF. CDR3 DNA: TGTGCCAGCAGTTTTTCGGATCAGCCCCAGCATTTT. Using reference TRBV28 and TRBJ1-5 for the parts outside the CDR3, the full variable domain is DVKVTQSSRYLVKRTGEKVFLECVQDMDHENMFWYRQDPGLGLRLIYFSYDVKMKEKGDIPEGYSVSREKKERFSLILESASTNQTSMYLCASSFSDQPQHFGDGTRLSIL.

The CDR3 region has the DNA TGTGCCAGCAGCGTAGATAAAAGTGGCGGCTACGAGCAGTACTTC. Its protein is CASSVDKSGGYEQYF. J is TRBJ2-7 and V is TRBV9; D uncertain. This CDR3 has 15 residues. V lost 0 bases and J 3 bases, leaving 13 bases between the germline ends. Germline loops: CDR1 SGDLS, CDR2 YYNGEE.

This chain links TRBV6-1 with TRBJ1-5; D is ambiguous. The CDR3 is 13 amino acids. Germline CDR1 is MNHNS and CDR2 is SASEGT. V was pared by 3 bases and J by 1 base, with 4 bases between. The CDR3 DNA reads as TGTGCCAGCAGTGATACAAGCAATCAGCCCCAGCATTTT. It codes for CASSDTSNQPQHF.

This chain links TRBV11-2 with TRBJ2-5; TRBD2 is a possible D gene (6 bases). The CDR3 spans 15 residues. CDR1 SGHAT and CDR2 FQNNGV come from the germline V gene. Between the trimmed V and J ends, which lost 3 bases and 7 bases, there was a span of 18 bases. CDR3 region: CASSFGGNVMMTQYF. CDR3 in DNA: TGTGCCAGCAGCTTCGGCGGGAATGTTATGATGACCCAGTACTTC.

The chain's CDR3 is CASSLVAPPYEQYF. The DNA for the CDR3 is TGTGCCAGCAGCTTAGTGGCGCCGCCGTACGAGCAGTACTTC. This chain joins TRBV7-9 and TRBJ2-7; D call uncertain. This CDR3 is built from 14 residues. Germline CDR1 and CDR2: SEHNR and FQNEAQ (reference sequence). V lost 1 base and J lost 4, with 11 bases in between.

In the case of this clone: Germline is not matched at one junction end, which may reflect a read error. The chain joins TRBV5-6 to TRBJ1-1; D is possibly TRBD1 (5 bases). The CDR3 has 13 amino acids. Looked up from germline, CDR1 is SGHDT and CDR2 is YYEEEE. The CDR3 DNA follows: TGTGCCAGCAGCTTTTTCCAGGGAGGGGAAGCCTTCTTT. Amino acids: CASSFFQGGEAFF.

CDR3 DNA sequence: TGTGCCAGCTCACCGTCCGGGACAGGATTTGGCTCTGGGGCCAACGTCCTGACTTTC. Protein sequence: CASSPSGTGFGSGANVLTF. The V gene is TRBV18, the J gene TRBJ2-6; 8 positions agree with TRBD1. The CDR3 runs 19 residues. V lost 3 bases to trimming and J lost 0 bases; unmatched junction nucleotides: 10. Germline lookup yields CDR1 KGHSH and CDR2 LQKENI.

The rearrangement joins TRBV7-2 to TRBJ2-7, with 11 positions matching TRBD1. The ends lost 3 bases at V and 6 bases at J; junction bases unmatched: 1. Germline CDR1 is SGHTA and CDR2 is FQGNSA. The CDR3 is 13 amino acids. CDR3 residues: CASSLDRGREQYF. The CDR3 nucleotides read TGTGCCAGCAGCTTGGACAGGGGGCGCGAGCAGTACTTC.

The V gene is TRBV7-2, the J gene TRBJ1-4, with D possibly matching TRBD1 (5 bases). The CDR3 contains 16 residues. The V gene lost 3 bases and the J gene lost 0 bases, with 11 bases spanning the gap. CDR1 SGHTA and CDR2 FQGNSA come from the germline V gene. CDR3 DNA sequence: TGTGCCAGCAGCTTGGGGCTACTAGCAACTAATGAAAAACTGTTTTTT. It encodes CASSLGLLATNEKLFF. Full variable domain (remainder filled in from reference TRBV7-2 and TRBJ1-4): GAGVSQSPSNKVTEKGKDVELRCDPISGHTALYWYRQSLGQGLEFLIYFQGNSAPDKSGLPSDRFSAERTGGSVSTLTIQRTQQEDSAVYLCASSLGLLATNEKLFFGSGTQLSVL.

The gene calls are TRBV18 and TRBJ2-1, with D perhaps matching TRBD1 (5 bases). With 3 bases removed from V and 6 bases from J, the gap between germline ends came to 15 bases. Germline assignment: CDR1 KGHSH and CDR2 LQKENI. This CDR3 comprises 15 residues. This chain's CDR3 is CASSPDLPGINEQFF. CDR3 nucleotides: TGTGCCAGCTCACCGGATCTTCCAGGGATCAATGAGCAGTTCTTC.

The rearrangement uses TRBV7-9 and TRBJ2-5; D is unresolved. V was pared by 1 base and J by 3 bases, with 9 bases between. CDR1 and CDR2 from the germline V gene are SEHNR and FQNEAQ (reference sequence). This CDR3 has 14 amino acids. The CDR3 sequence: CASSLGTVEETQYF. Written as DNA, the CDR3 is TGTGCCAGCAGCTTAGGCACGGTGGAAGAGACCCAGTACTTC. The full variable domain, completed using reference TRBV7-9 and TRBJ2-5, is DTGVSQNPRHKITKRGQNVTFRCDPISEHNRLYWYRQTLGQGPEFLTYFQNEAQLEKSRLLSDRFSAERPKGSFSTLEIQRTEQGDSAMYLCASSLGTVEETQYFGPGTRLLVL.

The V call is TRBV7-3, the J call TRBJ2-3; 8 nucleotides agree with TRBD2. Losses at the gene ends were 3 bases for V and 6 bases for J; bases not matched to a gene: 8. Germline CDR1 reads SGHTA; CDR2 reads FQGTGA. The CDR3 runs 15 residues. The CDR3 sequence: CASSLDGRASDTQYF. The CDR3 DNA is TGTGCCAGCAGCTTGGACGGGAGGGCCTCGGATACGCAGTATTTT.

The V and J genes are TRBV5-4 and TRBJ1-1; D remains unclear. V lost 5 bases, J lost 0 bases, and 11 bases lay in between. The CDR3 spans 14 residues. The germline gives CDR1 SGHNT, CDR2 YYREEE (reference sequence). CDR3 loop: CASRPDIMNTEAFF. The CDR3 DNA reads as TGTGCCAGCAGACCCGATATAATGAACACTGAAGCTTTCTTT.

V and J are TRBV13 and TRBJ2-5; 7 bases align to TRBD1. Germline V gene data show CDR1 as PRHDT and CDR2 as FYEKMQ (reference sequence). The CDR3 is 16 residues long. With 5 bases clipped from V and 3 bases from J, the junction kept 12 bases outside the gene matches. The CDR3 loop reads CASSPQTGITKETQYF. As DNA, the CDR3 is TGTGCCAGCAGCCCCCAGACAGGGATAACGAAAGAGACCCAGTACTTC.

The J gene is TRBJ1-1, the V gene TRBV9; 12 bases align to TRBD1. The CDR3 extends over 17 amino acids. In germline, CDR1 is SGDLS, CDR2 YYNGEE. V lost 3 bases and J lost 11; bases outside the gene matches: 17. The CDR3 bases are TGTGCCAGCAGCGCGTCCCGGGACAGGGGGCGCCTGGGTGCCGCTTTCTTT. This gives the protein CASSASRDRGRLGAAFF.

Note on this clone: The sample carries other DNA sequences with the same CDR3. CDR3 region: CASSPGGMNTEAFF. The CDR3, as DNA: TGTGCCAGCAGCCCTGGGGGGATGAACACTGAAGCTTTCTTT. The chain uses TRBV28 and TRBJ1-1, with a weak D call TRBD1 (5 bases). The CDR3 sequence is 14 residues long. The V and J ends lost 6 bases and 0 bases respectively, with 11 bases between them. Per germline, CDR1 MDHEN and CDR2 SYDVKM. The full variable domain, its missing parts supplied by reference TRBV28 and TRBJ1-1, is DVKVTQSSRYLVKRTGEKVFLECVQDMDHENMFWYRQDPGLGLRLIYFSYDVKMKEKGDIPEGYSVSREKKERFSLILESASTNQTSMYLCASSPGGMNTEAFFGQGTRLTVV.